Listed below are T cell receptor beta chains from one sample, sequenced in a study of T cell repertoires in ileal Crohn's disease. Libraries were prepared by immunoSEQ multiplex PCR; TCRdb keeps only in-frame clonotypes and omits some of them. In the table there are 11,000 or so clones, roughly 80% of which are singletons. Source material: ileal tissue. Every receptor here comes from an adult with Crohn's disease. CDR3s include the opening cysteine and the closing phenylalanine or tryptophan. A D gene is named only where the DNA matches it firmly. Where a row states a size, it is once, few, many or the class of an expanded clone; other rows omit it.

size: NA
V: TRBV5-1
D: TRBD1
J: TRBJ2-2
CDR3: CASMNRGNTGELFF
DNA: TGCGCCAGCATGAACAGGGGCAATACCGGGGAGCTGTTTTTT

size: once
V: TRBV7-3
D: NA
J: TRBJ2-7
CDR3: CASSLTGGGASSYEQYF
DNA: TGTGCCAGCAGCTTAACGGGGGGGGGCGCGAGCTCCTACGAGCAGTACTTC

size: NA
V: TRBV19
D: TRBD1
J: TRBJ2-2
CDR3: CASSIPLGGPNTGELFF
DNA: TGTGCCAGTAGTATTCCCCTAGGGGGCCCCAACACCGGGGAGCTGTTTTTT

size: NA
V: TRBV7-8
D: TRBD1
J: TRBJ2-7
CDR3: CASSLTGVFDEQYF
DNA: TGTGCCAGCAGCTTAACAGGGGTATTCGACGAGCAGTACTTC

size: NA
V: TRBV7-9
D: TRBD1
J: TRBJ1-1
CDR3: CASSFVRDSEAFF
DNA: TGTGCCAGCAGCTTCGTCCGGGACAGTGAAGCTTTCTTT

size: NA
V: TRBV13
D: NA
J: TRBJ1-5
CDR3: CASSLWGLNQPQHF
DNA: TGTGCCAGCAGCTTATGGGGACTCAATCAGCCCCAGCATTTT

size: NA
V: TRBV6-6
D: NA
J: TRBJ1-3
CDR3: CASSEGNTIYF
DNA: TGTGCCAGCAGTGAGGGAAACACCATATATTTT

size: NA
V: TRBV15
D: NA
J: TRBJ1-3
CDR3: CATSRGGSSSGNTIYF
DNA: TGTGCCACCAGCAGGGGGGGGTCGTCCTCTGGAAACACCATATATTTT

size: once
V: TRBV5-1
D: NA
J: TRBJ1-1
CDR3: CASSWRTGNTEAFF
DNA: TGCGCCAGCAGCTGGAGGACCGGGAACACTGAAGCTTTCTTT

size: NA
V: TRBV9
D: NA
J: TRBJ1-4
CDR3: CASSVQGTNEKLFF
DNA: TGTGCCAGCAGCGTACAGGGAACTAATGAAAAACTGTTTTTT

size: few
V: TRBV10-1
D: NA
J: TRBJ2-3
CDR3: CASSGSVTSTDTQYF
DNA: TGCGCCAGCAGTGGATCCGTTACAAGCACAGATACGCAGTATTTT

size: NA
V: TRBV5-6
D: TRBD2
J: TRBJ2-1
CDR3: CASSPRTSGRATNEQFF
DNA: TGTGCCAGCAGCCCAAGGACTAGCGGGAGGGCCACCAATGAGCAGTTCTTC

size: NA
V: TRBV7-8
D: TRBD2
J: TRBJ2-1
CDR3: CASSLAGLASNEQFF
DNA: TGTGCCAGCAGCTTAGCGGGACTAGCGTCCAATGAGCAGTTCTTC

size: NA
V: TRBV5-1
D: NA
J: TRBJ2-3
CDR3: CASSLAGGTADTQYF
DNA: TGCGCCAGCAGCTTGGCCGGAGGGACGGCAGATACGCAGTATTTT

size: NA
V: TRBV6-1
D: NA
J: TRBJ1-2
CDR3: CASSEVGRGAIDNGYTF
DNA: TGTGCCAGCAGTGAAGTAGGCAGGGGAGCGATAGATAATGGCTACACCTTC

size: NA
V: TRBV5-5
D: NA
J: TRBJ2-3
CDR3: CASSLVVTHTDTQYF
DNA: TGTGCCAGCAGCTTGGTGGTTACTCACACAGATACGCAGTATTTT

size: NA
V: TRBV5-1
D: TRBD2
J: TRBJ2-5
CDR3: CASYGTSGSAGETQYF
DNA: TGCGCCAGCTACGGGACTAGCGGGAGCGCTGGAGAGACCCAGTACTTC

size: few
V: TRBV18
D: TRBD1
J: TRBJ1-5
CDR3: CASSPGQGWRNQPQHF
DNA: TGTGCCAGCTCCCCGGGACAGGGGTGGCGCAATCAGCCCCAGCATTTT

size: NA
V: TRBV25-1
D: TRBD2
J: TRBJ2-1
CDR3: CASTGLAGQGQFF
DNA: TGTGCCAGCACCGGACTAGCGGGGCAGGGGCAGTTCTTC

size: NA
V: TRBV6-1
D: NA
J: TRBJ1-1
CDR3: CASSENQGFWQDTEAFF
DNA: TGTGCCAGCAGTGAGAATCAGGGGTTTTGGCAAGACACTGAAGCTTTCTTT

size: NA
V: TRBV7-9
D: NA
J: TRBJ2-2
CDR3: CASSNGQGTGELFF
DNA: TGTGCCAGCAGCAACGGGCAGGGGACCGGGGAGCTGTTTTTT

size: once
V: TRBV18
D: TRBD1
J: TRBJ2-1
CDR3: CASSQNRGRGSNNEQFF
DNA: TGTGCCAGCTCACAGAACAGGGGACGTGGCTCCAACAATGAGCAGTTCTTC

size: once
V: TRBV7-7
D: NA
J: TRBJ2-3
CDR3: CASSLNRGGTQYF
DNA: TGTGCTAGCAGCTTAAATAGGGGCGGTACGCAGTATTTT

size: NA
V: TRBV21-1
D: NA
J: TRBJ1-5
CDR3: CASSKGGLQPAWPQHF
DNA: TGTGCCAGCAGCAAAGGGGGGCTACAGCCGGCCTGGCCCCAGCATTTT

size: NA
V: TRBV27
D: TRBD1
J: TRBJ1-5
CDR3: CASRTPGTGNQPQHF
DNA: TGTGCCAGCAGGACCCCCGGGACAGGGAATCAGCCCCAGCATTTT

size: few
V: TRBV9
D: NA
J: TRBJ2-3
CDR3: CASSVDLTDTQYF
DNA: TGTGCCAGCAGCGTAGATCTCACAGATACGCAGTATTTT

size: NA
V: TRBV10-1
D: NA
J: TRBJ2-7
CDR3: CASSGGDSYEQYF
DNA: TGCGCCAGCAGTGGGGGGGACTCCTACGAGCAGTACTTC

size: few
V: TRBV19
D: TRBD1
J: TRBJ2-7
CDR3: CASSATGTDSYEQYF
DNA: TGTGCCAGTAGTGCTACCGGGACAGATTCCTACGAGCAGTACTTC

size: NA
V: TRBV28
D: TRBD2
J: TRBJ2-1
CDR3: CASSVTVGTRYNEQFF
DNA: TGTGCCAGCAGCGTAACCGTCGGGACTAGGTACAATGAGCAGTTCTTC

size: NA
V: TRBV30
D: NA
J: TRBJ1-4
CDR3: CAWSVGEKLFF
DNA: TGTGCCTGGAGTGTGGGCGAAAAACTGTTTTTT

size: NA
V: TRBV28
D: TRBD1
J: TRBJ1-3
CDR3: CASNRGEGNAIYF
DNA: TGTGCCAGCAACAGGGGAGAAGGAAACGCCATATATTTT